What follows describes a single TCR beta chain. Germline assignment: CDR1 SGHRS and CDR2 YFSETQ. Deletions cut 4 bases from V and 0 bases from J, with 11 bases between. This CDR3 spans 15 amino acids. Template for every sorted-subset replicate PCR totaled about 0.2 ug DNA, around 32,000 T cell genomes. This table comes from immunoSEQ multiplex PCR, and its TCRdb copy is limited to in-frame clones, with some not included. The table has some 980,000 clones, less than 85% seen once; the top ten hold approximately 1.5%. These data come from a study of shared clonotypes between healthy human individuals. Sequencing was performed on memory CD4+ T cells sorted from blood. Subset in this sample: CD45RA-negative fraction. The chain employs TRBV5-1 and TRBJ1-5, with a tentative D call TRBD1 (5 bases). The sequence derives from a man aged 18 to 29 in good health. The CDR3 DNA is TGCGCCAGCAGCCCGGGGGGGGATAGCAATCAGCCCCAGCATTTT. Residues: CASSPGGDSNQPQHF.